This TCR beta chain was observed in a study of shared clonotypes between healthy human individuals. Both subsets, CD45RA+ naive and CD45RA-negative memory, were split from the CD4+ cells. The table lists this clone with a count of one. Profiled with immunoSEQ multiplex PCR; TCRdb holds only in-frame clones, not every one. The repertoire holds approximately 340,000 clones, with under 80% as singletons. The CDR3 runs to 14 residues. With 4 bases clipped from V and 2 bases from J, the junction kept 5 bases outside the gene matches. Germline V gene sequence: CDR1 MGHRA, CDR2 YSYEKL. This sequence was found in a young man in good health. This chain uses TRBV4-1 with TRBJ2-7; 7 bases align to TRBD1. The source material was memory CD4+ T cells sorted from blood. The subset was: CD45RA-negative fraction. DNA of the CDR3: TGCGCCAGCAGCCCCTACAGGGGAGCCTACGAGCAGTACTTC. This translates into CASSPYRGAYEQYF.